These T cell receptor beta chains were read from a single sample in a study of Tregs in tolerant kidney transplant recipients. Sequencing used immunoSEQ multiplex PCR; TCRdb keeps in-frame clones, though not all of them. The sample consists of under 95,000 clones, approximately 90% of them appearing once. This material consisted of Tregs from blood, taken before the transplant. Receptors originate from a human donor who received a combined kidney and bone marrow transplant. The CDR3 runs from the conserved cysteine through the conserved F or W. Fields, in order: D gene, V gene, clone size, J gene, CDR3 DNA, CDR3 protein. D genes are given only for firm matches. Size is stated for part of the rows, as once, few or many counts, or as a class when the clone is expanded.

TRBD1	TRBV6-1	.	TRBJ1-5	TGTGCCAGCAGCTATGGACAGGGCGGACAGCCCCAGCATTTT	CASSYGQGGQPQHF
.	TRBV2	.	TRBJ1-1	TGTGCCAGCAGTTCTCACCCTTACACTGAAGCTTTCTTT	CASSSHPYTEAFF
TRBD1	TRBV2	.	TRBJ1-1	TGTGCCGGGACAGTGAACACTGAAGCTTTCTTT	CAGTVNTEAFF
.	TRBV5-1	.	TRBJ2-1	TGCGCCAGCAGCTCTGGACTCAACAATGAGCAGTTCTTC	CASSSGLNNEQFF
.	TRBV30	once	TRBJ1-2	TGTGCCTGGACCACAGGTGCTATGGGCTACACCTTC	CAWTTGAMGYTF
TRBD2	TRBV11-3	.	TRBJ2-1	TGTGCCAGCAGCGTAGTGGGAGGGAAAAATGAGCAGTTCTTC	CASSVVGGKNEQFF
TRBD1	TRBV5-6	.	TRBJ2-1	TGTGCCAGCAGCTGGGGACAGGGGGACAATGAGCAGTTCTTC	CASSWGQGDNEQFF
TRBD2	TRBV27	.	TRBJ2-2	TGTGCCAGCAGTTTCCGACTAGCGGGAGTCAGTGGCACCGGGGAGCTGTTTTTT	CASSFRLAGVSGTGELFF
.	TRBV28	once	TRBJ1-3	TGTGCCAGCAGTGAGCCGGGGGCTGGAAACACCATATATTTT	CASSEPGAGNTIYF
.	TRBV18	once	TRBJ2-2	TGTGCCAGCTCACCACCAGGCTACCCCACCGGGGAGCTGTTTTTT	CASSPPGYPTGELFF
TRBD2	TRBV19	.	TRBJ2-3	TGTGCCAGTAGTTTCCGGACTAGCGGGAGCACAGATACGCAGTATTTT	CASSFRTSGSTDTQYF
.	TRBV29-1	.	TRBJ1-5	TGCAGCGTGAGAGGTCCGGGGGATCAGCCCCAGCATTTT	CSVRGPGDQPQHF
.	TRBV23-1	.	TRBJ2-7	TGCGCCAGCCGACACGACCCCCGGGGGCGCTTTTACGAGCAGTACTTC	CASRHDPRGRFYEQYF
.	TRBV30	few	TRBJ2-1	TGTGCCAGCAGCGACCACAATGAGCAGTTCTTC	CASSDHNEQFF
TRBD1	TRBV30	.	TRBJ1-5	TGTGCCTGGAGTGTTGACAGGGGGCTTCAGCCCCAGCATTTT	CAWSVDRGLQPQHF
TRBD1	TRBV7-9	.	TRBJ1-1	TGTGCCAGCATCCCAGGGGGCGCGAACACTGAAGCTTTCTTT	CASIPGGANTEAFF
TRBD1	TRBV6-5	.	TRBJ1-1	TGTGCCAGCTTTAAGACAGGGGGAAACACTGAAGCTTTCTTT	CASFKTGGNTEAFF
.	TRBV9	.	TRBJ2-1	TGTGCCAGCAGCGCTTGGGCCGAGTGGAATGAGCAGTTCTTC	CASSAWAEWNEQFF
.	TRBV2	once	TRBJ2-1	TGTGCCAGCATTAGGGGCGGAAGCTCCTACAATGAGCAGTTCTTC	CASIRGGSSYNEQFF
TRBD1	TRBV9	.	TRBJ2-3	TGTGCCAGCAGCGCCAGGGGGTCGGGTCCTGATACGCAGTATTTT	CASSARGSGPDTQYF
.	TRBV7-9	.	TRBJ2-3	TGTGCCAGCAGCGCCCAGGGCAGAGGAACAGATACGCAGTATTTT	CASSAQGRGTDTQYF
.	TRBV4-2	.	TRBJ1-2	TGTGCCAGCAGCCAAGATGGCGAGACAGCCGGCTACACCTTC	CASSQDGETAGYTF
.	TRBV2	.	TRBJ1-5	TGTGCCAGCAGCCTGGAGGGGCCCAATCAGCCCCAGCATTTT	CASSLEGPNQPQHF
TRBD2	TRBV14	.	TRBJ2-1	TGTGCCAGCAGCCTAAATCCTATGACTAGCGGGAGGGCCTACAATGAGCAGTTCTTC	CASSLNPMTSGRAYNEQFF
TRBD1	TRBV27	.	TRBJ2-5	TGTGCCAGCAGTTTGGCCCACCACCAACCGGGACAGATCCAAGAGACCCAGTACTTC	CASSLAHHQPGQIQETQYF
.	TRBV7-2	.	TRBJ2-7	TGTGCCAGCAGCTCCTCCTTGGCAAAAACCGAGCAGTACTTC	CASSSSLAKTEQYF
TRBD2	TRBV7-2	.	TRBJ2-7	TGTGCCAGCAGCATCTACGGGACTAGCGGTTACGAGCAGTACTTC	CASSIYGTSGYEQYF
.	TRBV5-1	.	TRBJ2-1	TGCGCCAGCAGAAGAGGGCCCTACCCCCCCCATGAGCAGTTCTTC	CASRRGPYPPHEQFF
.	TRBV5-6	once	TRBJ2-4	TGTGCCAGCAGCTTGACAGGTGTTGGTGGCATTCAGTACTTC	CASSLTGVGGIQYF
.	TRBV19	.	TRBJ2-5	TGTGCCAGTAGCATAGCCAGTACTCAAGAGACCCAGTACTTC	CASSIASTQETQYF
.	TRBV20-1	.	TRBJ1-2	TGCAGTGCCAGCACTAACTATGGCTACACCTTC	CSASTNYGYTF
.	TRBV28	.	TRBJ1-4	TGTGCCAGCAGTTTTGCCAGGCCGACTAATGAAAAACTGTTTTTT	CASSFARPTNEKLFF
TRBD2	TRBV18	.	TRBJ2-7	TGTGCCAGCTCAACGACTAGCGGGAGTGGATCCGAGCAGTACTTC	CASSTTSGSGSEQYF
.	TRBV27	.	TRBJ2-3	TGTGCCAGCAGTTTATTACCGGGCGTATGGGGGTCCACGCAGTATTTT	CASSLLPGVWGSTQYF
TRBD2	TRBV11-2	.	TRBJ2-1	TGTGCCAGCAGCTTAGACAGCGGGAGAGGCGATGAGCAGTTCTTC	CASSLDSGRGDEQFF
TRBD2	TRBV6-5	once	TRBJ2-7	TGTGCCAGCAGTCCCGCTAGCGGGAACTCCTACGAGCAGTACTTC	CASSPASGNSYEQYF
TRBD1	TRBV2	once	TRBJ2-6	TGTGCCAGCAGAATTGACAGGGGGGCTGGGGCCAACGTCCTGACTTTC	CASRIDRGAGANVLTF
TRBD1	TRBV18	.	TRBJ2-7	TGTGCCAGCTCACCATCACAGGGGGCTCCCTACGAGCAGTACTTC	CASSPSQGAPYEQYF
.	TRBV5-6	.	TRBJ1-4	TGTGCCAGCAGCTTGGTGGGGTTTGCAACTAATGAAAAACTGTTTTTT	CASSLVGFATNEKLFF
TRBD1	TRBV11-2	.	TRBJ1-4	TGTGCCAGCAGCTCCTACAGGGGCCTTGGGGAAAAACTGTTTTTT	CASSSYRGLGEKLFF